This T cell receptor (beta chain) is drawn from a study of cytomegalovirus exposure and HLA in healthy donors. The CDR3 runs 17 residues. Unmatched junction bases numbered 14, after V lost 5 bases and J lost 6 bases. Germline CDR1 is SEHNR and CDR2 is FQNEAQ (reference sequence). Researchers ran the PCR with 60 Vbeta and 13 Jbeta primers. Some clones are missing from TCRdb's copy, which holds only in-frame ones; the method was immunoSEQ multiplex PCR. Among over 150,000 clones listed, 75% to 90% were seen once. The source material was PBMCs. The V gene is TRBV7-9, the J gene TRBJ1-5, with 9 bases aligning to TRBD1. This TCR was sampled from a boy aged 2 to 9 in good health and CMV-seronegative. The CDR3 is CASSEGTGSPRGQPQHF. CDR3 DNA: TGTGCCAGCAGCGAAGGGACAGGGTCTCCTCGGGGTCAGCCCCAGCATTTT. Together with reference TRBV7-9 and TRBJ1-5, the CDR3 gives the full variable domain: DTGVSQNPRHKITKRGQNVTFRCDPISEHNRLYWYRQTLGQGPEFLTYFQNEAQLEKSRLLSDRFSAERPKGSFSTLEIQRTEQGDSAMYLCASSEGTGSPRGQPQHFGDGTRLSIL.